The TCR beta chain under discussion was sequenced for a study of human T cells and chemical hapten exposure. The CDR3 is made up of 14 amino acids. Remarks on this clonotype: This sequence may be a read error, since a much larger clone differs from it by one base.

Stated time point: pre-sensitization, week 0. Specified treatment: therapeutic diphenylcyclopropenone sensitization with weekly scalp DPC. TCRdb passed the RACE reads through MiXCR, listing each CDR3 protein once. Altogether about 300,000 distinct CDR3 sequences are present, roughly 6% being singletons, with the ten largest covering around 8%. The chain couples TRBV12-3 or TRBV12-4 to TRBJ1-1, with TRBD1 matching over 7 bases. The source is a woman in her late teens or twenties with alopecia areata. Some clones in this sample may be carry-over from other donors' samples. The sample was whole blood, taken in connection with sensitization to the hapten diphenylcyclopropenone (DPC). The CDR3 nucleotides are TGTGACAGCAGTTTACCACCGGGACAGACTGAAGCTTTCTTT. Its protein is CDSSLPPGQTEAFF.